Listed here are 6 T cell receptor beta chains from one sample, sequenced in a study of T-cell memory formation after mild COVID-19. TCRdb itself ran the 5' RACE reads through MiXCR, one entry per CDR3 protein. Of under 550,000 distinct CDR3 sequences detected, approximately 18% appear once; the ten largest clones hold 12%. The sample was PBMCs or a T cell subset sorted from them (not recorded which). These receptors all stem from an adult woman who had mild COVID-19 (a few samples of this study predate the infection). Cell type and time point are not known.

This clonotype was recorded a few times. V and J are TRBV4-1 and TRBJ1-2, with D hard to call. CDR1 and CDR2 (germline): MGHRA, YSYEKL. There are 15 residues in the CDR3. Trimming left V 0 bases short and J 0 bases short, with 8 bases between. This CDR3 reads CASSQEKETNYGYTF. For the CDR3, the DNA is TGCGCCAGCAGCCAAGAGAAGGAAACTAACTATGGCTACACCTTC.

This clonotype showed up many times. This chain uses TRBV15 with TRBJ2-7; 7 bases fit TRBD2. From germline, CDR1 is LNHNV and CDR2 YYDKDF (reference sequence). V shed 0 bases and J 1 base; nucleotides not matched to a gene: 6. This CDR3 is built from 16 residues. CDR3 nucleotides: TGTGCCACCAGCAGAGATGGTAGCGGGTCGTCCTACGAGCAGTACTTC. It is translated as CATSRDGSGSSYEQYF.

This clonotype was found many times. The CDR3 DNA reads TGTGCCAGCAGTTACTCGCCTAGCGGGAGTGCAGATACGCAGTATTTT. This gives the protein CASSYSPSGSADTQYF. The chain links TRBV6-5 to TRBJ2-3, with 10 bases fitting TRBD2. The germline V gene has CDR1 MNHEY and CDR2 SVGAGI. The V gene end was trimmed by 0 bases and the J gene end by 4 bases; junction bases not matched to a gene: 4. CDR3 length equals 16 residues.

The V gene is TRBV19, the J gene TRBJ2-1, with 14 bases that match TRBD2. The CDR3 sequence is 19 residues long. Germline CDR1 reads LNHDA; CDR2 reads SQIVND (reference sequence). Trimming removed 4 bases from V and 6 bases from J; junction bases left unmatched: 14. In DNA form, the CDR3 reads TGTGCCAGTAGTACCCATTACTTGGGACTAGCGGGAGTGGTCAATGAGCAGTTCTTC. This gives the protein CASSTHYLGLAGVVNEQFF.

The V call is TRBV7-9, the J call TRBJ1-6, with 7 bases identical to TRBD1. Looked up from germline, CDR1 is SEHNR and CDR2 is FQNEAQ (reference sequence). There are 14 residues in the CDR3. V was clipped by 2 bases and J by 8 bases; unmatched bases: 3. The CDR3 loop is CASSLNRGDSPLHF. The CDR3 DNA reads TGTGCCAGCAGCTTAAACAGGGGTGATTCACCCCTCCACTTT.

This rearrangement joins TRBV20-1 to TRBJ1-5; D is possibly TRBD1 (5 bases). The CDR3 consists of 18 residues. CDR1 is DFQATT, CDR2 SNEGSKA, per germline (reference sequence). V was pared by 0 bases and J by 3 bases, with 21 bases between. CDR3 region: CSARDIWEGQADNQPQHF. CDR3 coding DNA: TGCAGTGCTAGAGATATCTGGGAGGGGCAGGCCGACAATCAGCCCCAGCATTTT.